This TCR beta chain is drawn from a study of shared clonotypes between healthy human individuals. The overall study: Donors were a couple of women and a few men aged 18 to 49. Used for every donor were three CD4 naive, three CD4 memory, two CD8 naive and one CD8 memory plate. Study-level findings and limits: A generally larger estimated richness was seen in naive subsets than in memory subsets.

Concerning this clone itself: Its specificity is not known.

This CDR3 has 12 amino acids. CDR1 and CDR2 (germline): MNHEY, SVGAGI. V was clipped by 5 bases and J by 7 bases, with 11 bases between them. CD45RO negativity and positive selection for CCR7 defined naive CD8 cells, a population that excluded terminally differentiated effector memory CD45RA+ cells. Clones were read by immunoSEQ multiplex PCR, and TCRdb kept only the in-frame ones, dropping some. There are approximately 2,000,000 clones in the sample; around 93% occur only once, and more than 1.5% lies in the top ten. The receptor was derived from a man between 18 and 35 years old in good health. Some clones in this sample may be carry-over from other donors' samples. Input material: naive CD8+ T cells from PBMCs. The rearrangement joins TRBV6-5 to TRBJ1-1; the D is unclear. CDR3 DNA: TGTGCCAGCAGTAAAAATTTCATTGAAGCTTTCTTT. Translated: CASSKNFIEAFF.